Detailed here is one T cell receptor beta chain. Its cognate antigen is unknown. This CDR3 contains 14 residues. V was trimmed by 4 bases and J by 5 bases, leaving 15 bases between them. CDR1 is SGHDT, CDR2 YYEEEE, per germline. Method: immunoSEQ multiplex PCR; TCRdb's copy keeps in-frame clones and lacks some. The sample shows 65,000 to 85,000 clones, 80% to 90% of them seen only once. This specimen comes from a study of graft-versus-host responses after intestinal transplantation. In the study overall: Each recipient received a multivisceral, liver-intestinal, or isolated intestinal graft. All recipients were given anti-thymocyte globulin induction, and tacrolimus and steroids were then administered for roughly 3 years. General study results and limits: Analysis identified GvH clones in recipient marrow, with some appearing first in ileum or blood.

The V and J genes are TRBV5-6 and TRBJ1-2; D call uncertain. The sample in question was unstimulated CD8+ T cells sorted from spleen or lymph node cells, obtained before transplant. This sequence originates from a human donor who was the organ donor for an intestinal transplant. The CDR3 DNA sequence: TGTGCCAGCAGCCGACCAGCGGTGGCGTATGGCTACACCTTC. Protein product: CASSRPAVAYGYTF.